The present T cell receptor (beta chain) was sequenced within a study of identical twins. Whole-study results and caveats: High-abundance cord blood beta clonotypes had fewer insertions; memory repertoires showed none.

A universal primer site came from template switching; cDNA carried unique molecular identifiers. TCRdb passed the 5' RACE reads through MiXCR, listing each CDR3 protein once. The table shows about 500,000 distinct CDR3 sequences, with more than 13% occurring only once. This CDR3 is 12 amino acids long. The V gene lost 6 bases and the J gene lost 9 bases, with 12 bases spanning the gap. On this clonotype itself: Its antigen remains unknown.

In addition, the sample was reused for a study of yellow fever vaccine responses in identical twins.

The chain is built from TRBV12-3 or TRBV12-4 and TRBJ2-1; D is unresolved. Source material: CD4+ T cells sorted from blood. The TCR originated in a woman aged 18-30 years in good health. The CDR3 DNA reads TGTGCCAGCAGCCAAGTTAGCTTTGAGCAGTTCTTC. Amino acid sequence: CASSQVSFEQFF.